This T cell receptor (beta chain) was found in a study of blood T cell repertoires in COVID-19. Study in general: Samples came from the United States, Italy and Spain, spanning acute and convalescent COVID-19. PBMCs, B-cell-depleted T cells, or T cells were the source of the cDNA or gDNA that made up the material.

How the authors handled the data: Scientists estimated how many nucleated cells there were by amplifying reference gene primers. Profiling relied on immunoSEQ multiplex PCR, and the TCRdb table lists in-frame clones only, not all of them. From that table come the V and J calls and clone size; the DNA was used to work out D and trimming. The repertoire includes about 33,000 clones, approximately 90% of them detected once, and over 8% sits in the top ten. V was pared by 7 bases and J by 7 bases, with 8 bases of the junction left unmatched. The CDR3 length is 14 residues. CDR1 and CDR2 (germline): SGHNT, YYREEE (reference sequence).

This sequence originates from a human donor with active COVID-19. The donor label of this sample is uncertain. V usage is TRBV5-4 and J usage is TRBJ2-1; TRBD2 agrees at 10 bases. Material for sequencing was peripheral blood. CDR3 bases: TGTGCCAGCCAAAGCGGGGGGGCCGAGAATGAGCAGTTCTTC. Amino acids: CASQSGGAENEQFF.